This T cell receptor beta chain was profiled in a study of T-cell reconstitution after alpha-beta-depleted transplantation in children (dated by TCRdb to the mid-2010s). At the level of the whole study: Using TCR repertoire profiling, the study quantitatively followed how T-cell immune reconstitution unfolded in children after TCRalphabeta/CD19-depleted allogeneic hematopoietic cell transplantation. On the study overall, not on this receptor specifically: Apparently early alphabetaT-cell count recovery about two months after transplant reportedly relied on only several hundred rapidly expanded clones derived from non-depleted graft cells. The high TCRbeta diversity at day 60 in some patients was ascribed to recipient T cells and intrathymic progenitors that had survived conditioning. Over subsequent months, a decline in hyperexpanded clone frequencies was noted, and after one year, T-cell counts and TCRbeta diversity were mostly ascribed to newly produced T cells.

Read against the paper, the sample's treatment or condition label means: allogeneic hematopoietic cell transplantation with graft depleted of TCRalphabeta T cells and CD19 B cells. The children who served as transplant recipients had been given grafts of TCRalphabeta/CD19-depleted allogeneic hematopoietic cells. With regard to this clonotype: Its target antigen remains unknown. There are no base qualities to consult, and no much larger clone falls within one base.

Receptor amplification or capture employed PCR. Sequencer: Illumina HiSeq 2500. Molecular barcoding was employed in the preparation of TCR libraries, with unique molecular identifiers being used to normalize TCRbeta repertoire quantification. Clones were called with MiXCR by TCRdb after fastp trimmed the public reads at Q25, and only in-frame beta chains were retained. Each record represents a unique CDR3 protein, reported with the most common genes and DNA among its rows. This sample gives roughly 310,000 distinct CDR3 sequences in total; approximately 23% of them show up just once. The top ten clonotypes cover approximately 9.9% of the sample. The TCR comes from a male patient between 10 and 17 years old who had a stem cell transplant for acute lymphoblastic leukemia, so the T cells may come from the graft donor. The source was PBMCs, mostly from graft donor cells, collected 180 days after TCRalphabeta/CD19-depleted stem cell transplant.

The CDR3 has the sequence CASREGRHGYTF. The nucleotide sequence reads TGTGCCAGCAGGGAGGGGCGGCATGGCTACACCTTC. Recombination connected TRBV12-3 or TRBV12-4 to TRBJ1-2; the D gene is perhaps TRBD1, on 5 matching bases. V is pared back by 6 bases and J by 6 bases, with 11 bases lying between the germline termini. The CDR3 sequence holds 12 residues, the cysteine and phenylalanine included. Only the CDR3 portion is preserved as DNA: 36 bases, with reading frame beginning at the first base.